A single sample is the source of the 7 T cell receptor beta chains below, sequenced in a study of blood T cell repertoires in COVID-19. Clones were sequenced by immunoSEQ multiplex PCR, and TCRdb holds only the in-frame ones, with some missing. The table records some 62,000 clones, roughly nine tenths of them present only once. Sequencing used peripheral blood. The receptor source for this set is a woman in her sixties or seventies with COVID-19, enrolled during active disease.

This clone turned up a few times. This chain connects TRBV5-8 to TRBJ1-4, with 7 bases that match TRBD1. CDR1 is SGHTS, CDR2 YDEGEE, per germline. V was clipped by 1 base and J by 0 bases; unmatched bases: 6. This CDR3 is 17 amino acids long. The CDR3 is CASSLMGQQTTNEKLFF. CDR3 in DNA: TGTGCCAGCAGCTTGATGGGACAGCAAACAACTAATGAAAAACTGTTTTTT.

V and J are TRBV12-5 and TRBJ2-2; 11 nucleotides align to TRBD2. The germline V gene encodes CDR1 LGHNT and CDR2 FRNRAP. V gave up 3 bases and J gave up 2 bases; unmatched junction bases: 2. The CDR3 runs 16 residues. CDR3 amino acids: CASGFGTSGNTGELFF. CDR3 sequence (DNA): TGTGCTAGTGGTTTCGGGACTAGCGGTAACACCGGGGAGCTGTTTTTT.

This rearrangement joins TRBV6-5 to TRBJ2-4; 8 positions match TRBD2. The V gene end was trimmed by 3 bases and the J gene end by 7 bases; junction bases not matched to a gene: 2. CDR3 length: 13 amino acids. The V gene's germline CDR1 is MNHEY and CDR2 SVGAGI. CDR3 nucleotides: TGTGCCAGCAGTTATGGGACTAGTAACATTCAGTACTTC. Translating it yields CASSYGTSNIQYF.

The V and J genes are TRBV14 and TRBJ1-4, with D tentatively TRBD1 (6 bases). This CDR3 comprises 14 residues. Trimming took off 4 bases at V and 8 bases at J, with 14 bases between the two ends. From germline, CDR1 is SGHDN and CDR2 FVKESK. The CDR3 region is CASSLNRVGEKLFF. CDR3 sequence (DNA): TGTGCCAGCAGCCTAAACAGGGTAGGCGAAAAACTGTTTTTT.

The chain carries TRBV29-1 and TRBJ2-1; tentative D call: TRBD1 (6 bases). V was cut by 5 bases and J by 2 bases, with 13 bases left in between. The germline CDR1 and CDR2 sequences are SQVTM and ANQGSEA. The CDR3 runs to 14 residues. The CDR3: CSVCMRGTYNEQFF. The DNA for the CDR3 is TGCAGCGTTTGTATGAGGGGGACCTACAATGAGCAGTTCTTC.

This sequence joins TRBV16 and TRBJ1-5, with a tentative D call TRBD1 (5 bases). Germline values: CDR1 KGHSY, CDR2 FQNENV. This CDR3 region has 15 residues. Trimming removed 4 bases at V and 7 bases at J, with 17 bases between. The CDR3 is CASSPSAQGLQPQHF. The CDR3, as DNA: TGTGCCAGCAGCCCGAGCGCGCAGGGCTTACAGCCCCAGCATTTT.

V is TRBV5-5 and J is TRBJ2-1; TRBD2 matches 10 bases. CDR1 and CDR2 from the germline V gene are SGHKS and YYEKEE (reference sequence). CDR3 length: 15 residues. V gave up 4 bases and J gave up 4 bases; unmatched junction bases: 5. CDR3 in DNA: TGTGCCAGCAGCGAGGGACTAGCGACATACAATGAGCAGTTCTTC. Protein: CASSEGLATYNEQFF.